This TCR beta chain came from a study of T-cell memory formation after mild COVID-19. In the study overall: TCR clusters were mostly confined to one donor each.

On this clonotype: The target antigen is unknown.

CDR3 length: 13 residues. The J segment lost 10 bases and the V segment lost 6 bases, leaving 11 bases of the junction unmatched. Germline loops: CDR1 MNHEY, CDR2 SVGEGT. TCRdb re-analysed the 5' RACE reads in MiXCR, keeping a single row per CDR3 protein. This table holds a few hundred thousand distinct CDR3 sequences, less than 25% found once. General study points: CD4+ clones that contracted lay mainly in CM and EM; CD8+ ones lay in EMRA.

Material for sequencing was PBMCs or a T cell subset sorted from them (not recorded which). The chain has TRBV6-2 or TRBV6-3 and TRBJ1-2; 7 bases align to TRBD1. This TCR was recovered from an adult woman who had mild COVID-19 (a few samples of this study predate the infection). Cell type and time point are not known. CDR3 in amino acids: CASRGDSRSYYTF. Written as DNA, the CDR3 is TGTGCCAGCAGGGGGGACAGCCGCTCCTACTACACCTTC.